This T cell receptor beta chain was sequenced during a study of blood T cell repertoires in COVID-19. Looking at the study overall: COVID-19 samples collected from the United States, Italy and Spain covered acute and convalescent phases. The cDNA or gDNA used as material had been derived from T cells, B-cell-depleted T cells, or PBMCs.

The ends were cut back, 5 bases at V and 7 bases at J, with 19 bases in the middle. CDR3 size: 15 residues. Original data processing: Amplified reference gene primers provided the basis for estimating nucleated cell counts. Generated by immunoSEQ multiplex PCR, the TCRdb table keeps only in-frame clones and is missing some. The V and J calls and clone size come from that table; D and trimming were worked out from the DNA. The sample records roughly 4,600 clones, about 88% being singletons. V is TRBV5-3 and J is TRBJ1-5; D might be TRBD1 (5 bases). TRBV5-3 counts as an open reading frame of uncertain function. Sequences were obtained from peripheral blood. This sequence was found in a woman of 80 years or more with acute or convalescent COVID-19. Here the CDR3 reads CARRTVSPPRQPQHF. CDR3 sequence (DNA): TGTGCCAGAAGGACAGTCAGCCCCCCTAGGCAGCCCCAGCATTTT.